These T cell receptor beta chains were read from a single sample in a study of blood T cell repertoires in COVID-19. Assay used: immunoSEQ multiplex PCR; TCRdb lists only in-frame clones, some missing. Of 300,000 to 350,000 clones in the sample, 65% to 90% were seen once. Sequenced input: PBMCs or T cells enriched from blood (not recorded which). The receptors were sampled from a woman between 40 and 50 years old with acute COVID-19. Both conserved end residues are part of each CDR3. A D gene is named only where the DNA matches it firmly. The size field is filled for only some rows; it gives once, few, many or a size class.

.	TRBV27	TRBD1	TRBJ2-1	CASSPYRDRDNEQFF	TGTGCCAGCAGTCCGTACCGGGACAGGGACAATGAGCAGTTCTTC
.	TRBV7-9	.	TRBJ2-7	CASSSPLGGDFYEQYF	TGTGCCAGCAGCTCTCCTCTGGGCGGGGACTTCTACGAGCAGTACTTC
.	TRBV19	.	TRBJ1-5	CASSMGAQTQPQHF	TGTGCCAGTAGTATGGGGGCCCAGACCCAGCCCCAGCATTTT
.	TRBV7-9	TRBD1	TRBJ1-3	CASSSRTGGGNTIYF	TGTGCCAGCAGCAGTCGGACAGGAGGAGGAAACACCATATATTTT
.	TRBV9	.	TRBJ1-5	CASSVGGVGNQPQHF	TGTGCCAGCAGCGTAGGGGGGGTGGGCAATCAGCCCCAGCATTTT
.	TRBV23-1	TRBD1	TRBJ1-2	CASGPRDRVECYGYTF	TGCGCCAGCGGGCCTCGGGACAGGGTTGAGTGCTATGGCTACACCTTC
.	TRBV6-2/TRBV6-3	TRBD2	TRBJ2-4	CASSYLPTSGNEAKNIQYF	TGTGCCAGCAGTTACCTACCGACTAGCGGGAATGAGGCCAAAAACATTCAGTACTTC
few	TRBV2	TRBD1	TRBJ1-1	CASRPTGVQNTEAFF	TGTGCCAGCAGACCCACAGGGGTCCAGAACACTGAAGCTTTCTTT
.	TRBV5-1	.	TRBJ1-3	CASSGQSSGNTIYF	TGCGCCAGCAGCGGACAGAGCTCTGGAAACACCATATATTTT
.	TRBV4-3	TRBD2	TRBJ2-7	CASSQDQSAGGSYEQYF	TGCGCCAGCAGCCAAGATCAGTCTGCGGGAGGGTCCTACGAGCAGTACTTC